The T cell receptor beta chain described here comes from a study of CD8 T cells in Susac syndrome. The RNA, about 0.45 to 1 ug, was put through reverse transcription using random hexamers. TCRdb processed the immunoSEQ multiplex PCR reads anew with MiXCR; each CDR3 protein has one entry. The data show around 230,000 distinct CDR3 sequences, 90% to 97% seen once. This CDR3 has 14 amino acids. Germline V lookup: CDR1 DFQATT, CDR2 SNEGSKA (reference sequence). J was trimmed by 3 bases and V by 1 base; bases with no gene match: 2. V usage is TRBV20-1 and J usage is TRBJ2-7; 11 bases are shared with TRBD2. This TCR derives from a human donor with Susac syndrome. What was sequenced was CD4+ T cells from PBMCs. CDR3 in amino acids: CSARATSGSYEQYF. CDR3 bases: TGCAGTGCTAGAGCTACTAGCGGGAGCTACGAGCAGTACTTC.